This T cell receptor (beta chain) originates from a study of siplizumab effects on memory and regulatory T cells. Whole-study results and caveats: Most proliferating CD4+ or CD8+ clones, roughly 75-95%, had no naive or memory assignment. Sequences that were alloreactive and traceable to unstimulated CD4+ memory cells were significantly reduced by siplizumab. Siplizumab conditions gave an average of about 62% Treg-derived mappable alloreactive CD4+ clones, versus 26.9% for controls.

This clone is labeled medium-sized. Its antigen remains unknown. The assay was immunoSEQ multiplex PCR, and TCRdb's table has in-frame clones only and misses some. The sample holds roughly 60,000 clones, approximately 95% seen once. Germline V gives CDR1 SEHNR, CDR2 FQNEAQ (reference sequence). The CDR3 is 15 residues long. The V and J ends lost 6 bases and 7 bases respectively, with 18 bases between them. The rearrangement joins TRBV7-9 to TRBJ1-4; D ambiguous. The sample comprised CD8+ T cells sorted from blood. This receptor was obtained from a human donor in good health. CDR3: CASSLREGSSEKLFF. The CDR3 coding sequence is TGTGCCAGCAGTCTTAGGGAGGGAAGTAGTGAAAAACTGTTTTTT.